This entry describes one T cell receptor (beta chain). Its antigen remains unknown. One end of the junction fails to match germline, which may point to a read error. The read halts 3 residues ahead of the CDR3 end, with the missing end drawn from the germline J gene. The sample has other DNA sequences that encode this CDR3 too. These data come from a study of T cells in women clearing cervical HPV infection. Whole-study context: Blood came at first lesion visit for cases, post-clearance for controls.

Genomic DNA, averaging about 1,200 ng per sample, yielded TCR beta CDR3 via immunoSEQ. Assay: immunoSEQ multiplex PCR; the TCRdb copy retains only in-frame clones and omits some. This sample's clone table lists 45,000 to 50,000 clones. The study, taken as a whole, reports: Cases and controls were distinguished at AUC just under 0.85 by richness and V genes. Cases carried less TRBV6-7 than controls: about 0.1% versus 0.15%.

Looked up from germline, CDR1 is MNHNS and CDR2 is SASEGT. The CDR3 has 15 amino acids. This TCR came from a woman aged 18 to 75 with a cervical HPV16 infection that either progressed to CIN3+ or cleared (not recorded which). Input material: blood buffy coat. The rearrangement joins TRBV6-1 to TRBJ1-3, with D possibly matching TRBD1 (6 bases). This chain's CDR3 is CASSEWGGSGNTIYF. Incomplete CDR3 DNA: TGTGCCAGCAGTGAATGGGGGGGCTCTGGAAACACG.